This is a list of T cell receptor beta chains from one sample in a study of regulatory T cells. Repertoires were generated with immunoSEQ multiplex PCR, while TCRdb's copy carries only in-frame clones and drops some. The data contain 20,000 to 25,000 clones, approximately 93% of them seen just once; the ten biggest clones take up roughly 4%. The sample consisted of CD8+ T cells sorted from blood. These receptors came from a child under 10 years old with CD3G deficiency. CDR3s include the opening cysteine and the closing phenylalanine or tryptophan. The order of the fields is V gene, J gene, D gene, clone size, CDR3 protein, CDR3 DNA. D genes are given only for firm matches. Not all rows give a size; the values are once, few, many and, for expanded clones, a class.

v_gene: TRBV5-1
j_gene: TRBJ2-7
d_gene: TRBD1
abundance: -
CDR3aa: CASSLGQGSDEQYF
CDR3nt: TGCGCCAGCAGCTTGGGACAGGGCAGTGACGAGCAGTACTTC

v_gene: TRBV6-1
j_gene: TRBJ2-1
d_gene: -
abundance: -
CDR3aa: CASSEKSLNEQFF
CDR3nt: TGTGCCAGCAGTGAAAAGAGTCTGAATGAGCAGTTCTTC

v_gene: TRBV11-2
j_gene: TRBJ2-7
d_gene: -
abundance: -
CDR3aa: CASSLGDEQYF
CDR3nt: TGTGCCAGCAGCTTAGGTGACGAGCAGTACTTC

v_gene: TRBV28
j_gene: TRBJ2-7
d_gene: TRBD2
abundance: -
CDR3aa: CASSAGTSGYEQYF
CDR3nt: TGTGCCAGCAGTGCAGGGACTAGCGGCTACGAGCAGTACTTC

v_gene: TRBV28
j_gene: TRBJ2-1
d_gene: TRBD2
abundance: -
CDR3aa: CASSSNSGTRYWGEQFF
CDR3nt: TGTGCCAGCAGTTCCAATTCCGGGACTAGGTATTGGGGTGAGCAGTTCTTC

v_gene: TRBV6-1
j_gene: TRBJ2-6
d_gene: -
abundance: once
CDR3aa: CASSEATGSGANVLTF
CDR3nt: TGTGCCAGCAGTGAAGCTACGGGCTCTGGGGCCAACGTCCTGACTTTC

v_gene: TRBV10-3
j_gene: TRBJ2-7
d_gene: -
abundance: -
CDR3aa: CATRGADSYEQYF
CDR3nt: TGTGCCACCAGAGGCGCGGATTCCTACGAGCAGTACTTC

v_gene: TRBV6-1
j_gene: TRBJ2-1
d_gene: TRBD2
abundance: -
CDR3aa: CASSDLGTTNEQFF
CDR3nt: TGTGCCAGCAGTGATTTGGGGACTACCAATGAGCAGTTCTTC

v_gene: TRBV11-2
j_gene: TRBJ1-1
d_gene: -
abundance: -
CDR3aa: CASSLAWDTEAFF
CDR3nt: TGTGCCAGCAGCTTAGCCTGGGACACTGAAGCTTTCTTT

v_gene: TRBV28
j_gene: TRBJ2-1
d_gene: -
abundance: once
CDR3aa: CASSTLIRGLEQFF
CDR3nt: TGTGCCAGCAGTACCTTGATTCGGGGTCTTGAGCAGTTCTTC

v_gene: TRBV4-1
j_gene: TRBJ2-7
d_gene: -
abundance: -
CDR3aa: CASSQDQGGTYEQYF
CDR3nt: TGCGCCAGCAGCCAAGATCAGGGGGGTACCTACGAGCAGTACTTC

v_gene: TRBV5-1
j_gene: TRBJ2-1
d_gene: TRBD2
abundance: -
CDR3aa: CASSLGLADYNEQFF
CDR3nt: TGCGCCAGCAGCTTGGGACTAGCTGATTACAATGAGCAGTTCTTC

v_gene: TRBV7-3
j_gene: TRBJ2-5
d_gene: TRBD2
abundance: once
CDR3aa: CASSPHPGGSQETQYF
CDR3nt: TGTGCCAGCAGCCCACATCCGGGAGGATCACAAGAGACCCAGTACTTC

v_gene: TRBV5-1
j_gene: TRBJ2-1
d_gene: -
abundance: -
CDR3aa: CASSPRGEGNEQFF
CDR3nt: TGCGCCAGCAGCCCAAGGGGGGAGGGCAATGAGCAGTTCTTC

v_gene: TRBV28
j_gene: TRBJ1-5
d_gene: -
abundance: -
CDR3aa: CASSLTGKSNQPQHF
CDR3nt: TGTGCCAGCAGTTTAACGGGGAAGAGCAATCAGCCCCAGCATTTT

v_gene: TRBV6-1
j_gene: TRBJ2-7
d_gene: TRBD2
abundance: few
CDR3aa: CASSELAGEMGDEQYF
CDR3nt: TGTGCCAGCAGTGAATTAGCGGGGGAAATGGGAGACGAGCAGTACTTC

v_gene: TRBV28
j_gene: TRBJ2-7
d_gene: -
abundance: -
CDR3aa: CASSLNTDSYEQYF
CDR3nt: TGTGCCAGCAGTTTAAACACCGACTCCTACGAGCAGTACTTC

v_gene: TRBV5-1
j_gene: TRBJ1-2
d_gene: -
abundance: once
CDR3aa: CASSLWGDGYTF
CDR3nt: TGCGCCAGCAGCTTGTGGGGGGATGGCTACACCTTC

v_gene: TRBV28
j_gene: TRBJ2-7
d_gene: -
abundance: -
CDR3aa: CASSLVGAYEQYF
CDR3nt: TGTGCCAGCAGTTTGGTGGGGGCCTACGAGCAGTACTTC

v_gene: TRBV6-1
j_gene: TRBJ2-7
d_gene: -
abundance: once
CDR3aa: CASSEGGEQYF
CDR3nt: TGTGCCAGCAGTGAAGGTGGAGAACAGTACTTC

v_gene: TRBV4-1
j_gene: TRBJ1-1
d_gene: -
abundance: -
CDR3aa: CASSPVAGGNTEAFF
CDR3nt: TGCGCCAGCAGTCCGGTTGCCGGGGGGAACACTGAAGCTTTCTTT

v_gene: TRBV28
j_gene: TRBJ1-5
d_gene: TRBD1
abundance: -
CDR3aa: CASSSDRARKSPQHF
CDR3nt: TGTGCCAGCAGTTCGGACAGGGCACGGAAGAGTCCCCAGCATTTT

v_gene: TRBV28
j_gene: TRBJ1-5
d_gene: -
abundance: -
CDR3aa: CASSPPQGTRGQPQHF
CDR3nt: TGTGCCAGCAGTCCCCCACAGGGTACCCGAGGTCAGCCCCAGCATTTT

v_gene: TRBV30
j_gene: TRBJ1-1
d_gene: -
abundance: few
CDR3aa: CAWSFGETTEAFF
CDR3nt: TGTGCCTGGAGTTTTGGGGAGACCACTGAAGCTTTCTTT

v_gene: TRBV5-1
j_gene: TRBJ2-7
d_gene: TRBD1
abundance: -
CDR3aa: CASSLAGQGYEQYF
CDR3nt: TGCGCCAGCAGCTTGGCCGGACAGGGTTACGAGCAGTACTTC

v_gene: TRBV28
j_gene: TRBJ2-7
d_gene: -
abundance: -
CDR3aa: CASSLPNLYEQYF
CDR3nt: TGTGCCAGCAGTTTACCCAACCTTTACGAGCAGTACTTC

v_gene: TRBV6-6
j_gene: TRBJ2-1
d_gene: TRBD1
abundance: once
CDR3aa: CASSYGDSYNEQFF
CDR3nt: TGTGCCAGCAGTTACGGGGACAGTTACAATGAGCAGTTCTTC

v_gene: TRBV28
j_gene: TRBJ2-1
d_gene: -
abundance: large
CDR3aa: CASSLDQPGDEQFF
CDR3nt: TGTGCCAGCAGCCTGGATCAGCCGGGCGATGAGCAGTTCTTC

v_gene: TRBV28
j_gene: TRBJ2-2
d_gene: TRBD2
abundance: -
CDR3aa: CASTRGLADPTGELFF
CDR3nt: TGTGCCAGCACCCGAGGACTAGCGGATCCCACCGGGGAGCTGTTTTTT

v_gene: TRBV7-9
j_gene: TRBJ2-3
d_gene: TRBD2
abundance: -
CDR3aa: CASSSQPVPGGTQYF
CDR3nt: TGTGCCAGCAGCTCACAACCGGTGCCGGGGGGTACGCAGTATTTT

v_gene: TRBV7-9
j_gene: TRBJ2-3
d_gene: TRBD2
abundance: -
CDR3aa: CASSLVGTSLYF
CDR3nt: TGTGCCAGCAGCTTAGTTGGGACTAGTCTGTATTTT

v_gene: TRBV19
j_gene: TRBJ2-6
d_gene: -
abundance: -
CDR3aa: CASRPNDRSGANVLTF
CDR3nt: TGTGCCAGTAGACCGAACGACCGCTCTGGGGCCAACGTCCTGACTTTC

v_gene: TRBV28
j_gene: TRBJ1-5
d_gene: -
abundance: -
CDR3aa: CASSVRGSYSNQPQHF
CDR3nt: TGTGCCAGCAGTGTCCGCGGGAGTTATAGCAATCAGCCCCAGCATTTT

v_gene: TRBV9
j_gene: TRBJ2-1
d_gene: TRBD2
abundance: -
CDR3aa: CASSAGLAGNNEQFF
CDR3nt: TGTGCCAGCAGCGCGGGACTAGCGGGCAACAATGAGCAGTTCTTC

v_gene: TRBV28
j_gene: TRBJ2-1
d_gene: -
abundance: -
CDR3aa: CASSWRYSEQFF
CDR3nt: TGTGCCAGCAGTTGGAGATATTCTGAGCAGTTCTTC

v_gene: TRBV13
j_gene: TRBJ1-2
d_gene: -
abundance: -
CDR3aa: CASSFGKNYGYTF
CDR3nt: TGTGCCAGCAGCTTTGGAAAAAACTATGGCTACACCTTC

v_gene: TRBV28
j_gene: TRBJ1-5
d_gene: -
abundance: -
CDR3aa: CASSLSDAGNQPQHF
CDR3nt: TGTGCCAGCAGTTTGAGCGATGCGGGAAATCAGCCCCAGCATTTT

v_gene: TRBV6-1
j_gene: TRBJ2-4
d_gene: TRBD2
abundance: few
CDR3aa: CASSAYLGLAGIQYF
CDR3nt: TGTGCCAGCAGTGCCTACTTGGGACTAGCGGGCATTCAGTACTTC

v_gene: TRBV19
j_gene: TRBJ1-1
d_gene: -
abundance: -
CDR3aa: CASSKRRENTEAFF
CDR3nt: TGTGCCAGTAGTAAACGTCGAGAGAACACTGAAGCTTTCTTT

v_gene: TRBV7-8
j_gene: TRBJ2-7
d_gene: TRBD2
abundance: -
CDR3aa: CASSISGRSSYEQYF
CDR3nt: TGTGCCAGCAGCATTAGCGGGAGGAGTTCCTACGAGCAGTACTTC

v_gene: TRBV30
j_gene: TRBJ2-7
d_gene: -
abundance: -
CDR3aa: CAWSGTSYEQYF
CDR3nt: TGTGCCTGGAGTGGGACCAGCTACGAGCAGTACTTC

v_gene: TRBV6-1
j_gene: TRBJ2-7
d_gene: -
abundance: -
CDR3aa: CASSATGTSYEQYF
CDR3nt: TGTGCCAGCAGCGCTACCGGGACCTCCTACGAGCAGTACTTC

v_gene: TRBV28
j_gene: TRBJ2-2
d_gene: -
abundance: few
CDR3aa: CASSSALWGRTGELFF
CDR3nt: TGTGCCAGCAGTTCCGCCTTATGGGGACGCACCGGGGAGCTGTTTTTT

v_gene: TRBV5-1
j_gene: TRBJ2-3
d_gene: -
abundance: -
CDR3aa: CASSLGGPGTDTQYF
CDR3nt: TGCGCCAGCAGCTTGGGCGGGCCAGGCACAGATACGCAGTATTTT

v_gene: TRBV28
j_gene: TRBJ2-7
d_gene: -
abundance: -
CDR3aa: CASSSTGSYEQYF
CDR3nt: TGTGCCAGCAGTTCGACAGGCTCCTACGAGCAGTACTTC

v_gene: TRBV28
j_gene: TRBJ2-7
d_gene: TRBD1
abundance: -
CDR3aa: CASRGDRGYEQYF
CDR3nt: TGTGCCAGCAGGGGGGACAGGGGTTACGAGCAGTACTTC

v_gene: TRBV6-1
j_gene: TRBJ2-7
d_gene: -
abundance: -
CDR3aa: CASSAYAYEQYF
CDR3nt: TGTGCCAGCAGTGCGTACGCCTACGAGCAGTACTTC

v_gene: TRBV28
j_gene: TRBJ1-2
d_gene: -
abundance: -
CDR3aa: CASLRDPYGYTF
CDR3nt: TGTGCCAGCTTGAGGGATCCCTATGGCTACACCTTC

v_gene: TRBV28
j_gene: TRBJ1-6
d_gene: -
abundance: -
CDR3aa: CASSGRDNSPLHF
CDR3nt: TGTGCCAGCAGTGGCAGGGATAATTCACCCCTCCACTTT

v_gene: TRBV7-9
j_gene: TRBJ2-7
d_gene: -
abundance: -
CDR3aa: CASSLEGGTGQYF
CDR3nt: TGTGCCAGCAGCTTAGAGGGGGGGACCGGGCAGTACTTC

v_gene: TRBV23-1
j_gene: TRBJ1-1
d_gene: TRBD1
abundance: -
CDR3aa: CASSHSGQGVGTEAFF
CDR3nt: TGCGCCAGCAGTCATTCGGGACAGGGGGTAGGAACTGAAGCTTTCTTT

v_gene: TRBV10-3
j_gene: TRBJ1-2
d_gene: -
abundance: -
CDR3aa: CATAAGPPGSSRANGYTF
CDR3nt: TGTGCCACTGCGGCCGGACCCCCCGGATCATCGCGCGCCAATGGCTACACCTTC

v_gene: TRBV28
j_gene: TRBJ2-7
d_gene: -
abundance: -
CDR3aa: CASSSYSQGNEQYF
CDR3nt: TGTGCCAGCAGTTCTTACTCTCAGGGGAACGAGCAGTACTTC

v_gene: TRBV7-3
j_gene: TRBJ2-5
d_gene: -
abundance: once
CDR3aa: CASSSNREVGQLEETQYF
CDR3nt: TGTGCCAGCAGCTCGAACAGGGAGGTGGGGCAATTAGAAGAGACCCAGTACTTC

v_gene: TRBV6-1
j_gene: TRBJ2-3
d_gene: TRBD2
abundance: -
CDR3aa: CASSGRLAGLTDTQYF
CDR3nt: TGTGCCAGCAGTGGAAGACTAGCGGGACTGACAGATACGCAGTATTTT

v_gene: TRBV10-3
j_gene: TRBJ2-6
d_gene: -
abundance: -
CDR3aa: CAISETGSGANVLTF
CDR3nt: TGTGCCATCAGTGAGACGGGGAGTGGGGCCAACGTCCTGACTTTC

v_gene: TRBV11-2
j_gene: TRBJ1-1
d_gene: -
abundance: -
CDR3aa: CASSLSGLNTEAFF
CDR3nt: TGTGCCAGCAGTTTGTCGGGGCTAAACACTGAAGCTTTCTTT

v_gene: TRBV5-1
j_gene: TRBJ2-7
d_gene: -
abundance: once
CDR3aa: CASSVGKRTEQYF
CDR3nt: TGCGCCAGCTCTGTTGGGAAACGGACTGAGCAGTACTTC

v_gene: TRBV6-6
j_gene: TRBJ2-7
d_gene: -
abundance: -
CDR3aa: CASSYGAGEQYF
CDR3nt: TGTGCCAGCAGTTACGGGGCGGGGGAGCAGTACTTC

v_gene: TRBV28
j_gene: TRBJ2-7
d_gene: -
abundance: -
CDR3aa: CASSNRVTYEQYF
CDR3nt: TGTGCCAGCAGTAACAGGGTCACCTACGAGCAGTACTTC